The present T cell receptor (beta chain) was sequenced within a study of cytomegalovirus exposure and HLA in healthy donors. The PCR made use of 60 Vbeta and 13 Jbeta primers. This table comes from immunoSEQ multiplex PCR, and its TCRdb copy is limited to in-frame clones, with some not included. The sample lists about 31,000 clones; around 40% were seen once. The CDR3 is 13 amino acids. Per germline, CDR1 MGHDK and CDR2 SYGVNS. The V segment lost 5 bases and the J segment 4 bases; nucleotides outside the gene matches: 3. The sequencing sample was made of PBMCs. The receptor was derived from a woman in her forties or fifties in good health and CMV-seronegative. The genes are TRBV25-1 and TRBJ1-1; 8 bases map to TRBD1. DNA for the CDR3: TGTGCCAGCAGTCTAACAGGGGGCACTGAAGCTTTCTTT. Protein: CASSLTGGTEAFF. The whole variable domain, filled in from reference TRBV25-1 and TRBJ1-1, reads EADIYQTPRYLVIGTGKKITLECSQTMGHDKMYWYQQDPGMELHLIHYSYGVNSTEKGDLSSESTVSRIRTEHFPLTLESARPSHTSQYLCASSLTGGTEAFFGQGTRLTVV.